This T cell receptor (beta chain) originates from a study of T cells in Graves' hyperthyroidism and ophthalmopathy. Amplification of TCR beta CDR3 regions used RNA as the template. RT-PCR in the first round (using the HTBI primer set) targeted the TCR CDR3. TCRdb called the multiplex PCR reads again in MiXCR, with one record for every CDR3 protein. Found here are roughly 800,000 distinct CDR3 sequences, around 38% of them singletons; the top ten hold roughly 8.3%. Sequences were obtained from blood. The sequence was collected from a man younger than 35 with Graves' hyperthyroidism.

CDR3 in amino acids: CSVEGLALETQYF. The CDR3 DNA sequence: TGCAGCGTTGAAGGGTTAGCGTTGGAGACCCAGTACTTC. The V gene is TRBV29-1, the J gene TRBJ2-5; tentative D call: TRBD2 (5 bases). Germline lookup yields CDR1 SQVTM and CDR2 ANQGSEA. V gave up 1 base and J gave up 5 bases, with 11 bases separating them. This CDR3 has 13 residues.